This T cell receptor beta chain was sequenced for a study of cytomegalovirus exposure and HLA in healthy donors. Whole-study results and caveats: In the 120 validation repertoires, a later analysis found that first-cohort TCR clusters tended to co-occur.

Comment on this clone: Antigen specificity is unknown.

Germline values: CDR1 MGHDK, CDR2 SYGVNS. The CDR3 covers 16 residues. V lost 1 base to trimming and J lost 0 bases; unmatched junction nucleotides: 5. The method was immunoSEQ multiplex PCR; TCRdb's version includes in-frame clones alone and lacks a portion of them. The sample consists of roughly 73,000 clones, around 94% of them appearing once. The material sequenced was PBMCs. The sequence derives from a man between 18 and 35 years old in good health and CMV-seropositive. The rearrangement links TRBV25-1 to TRBJ2-7; 8 bases fit TRBD2. Written as DNA, the CDR3 is TGTGCCAGCAGTGAATTCACTAGCGGACTCTCCTACGAGCAGTACTTC. Protein product: CASSEFTSGLSYEQYF.